This TCR beta chain came from a study of blood T cell repertoires in COVID-19. At the level of the study: Material from acute and convalescent COVID-19 was sourced from the United States, Italy and Spain. The analysed material was cDNA or gDNA that came from T cells, B-cell-depleted T cells, or PBMCs.

Under the authors' procedure: It was from reference gene primer amplification that nucleated cell counts were estimated. The data were produced by immunoSEQ multiplex PCR, yet TCRdb's version contains in-frame clones alone and is incomplete. That table supplies the V and J calls and clone size; D and trimming were determined from the DNA. Here the sample spans tens of thousands of clones, 79% being singletons. The V gene's germline CDR1 is SEHNR and CDR2 FQNEAQ (reference sequence). The CDR3 sequence is 16 residues long. V was pared by 5 bases and J by 8 bases, with 25 bases between. This chain uses TRBV7-9 with TRBJ2-7; perhaps TRBD1 as D (6 bases). The source is a man between 60 and 75 years old with active or convalescent COVID-19. The sample comprised peripheral blood. The CDR3 coding sequence is TGTGCCAGCAGCCCCCTCGCGACAGGCCGGTCAAACAAGCAGTACTTC. Its protein is CASSPLATGRSNKQYF.